This TCR beta chain was found in a study of blood T cells in healthy people across ages. A second about 7 to 11 cycle PCR used barcoded and J-beta primers. TCRdb re-derived calls from the 5' RACE reads in MiXCR, one entry per CDR3 protein. Here the sample spans about 1.8 million distinct CDR3 sequences, just under 50% being singletons. In the case of this clonotype: At one end the junction does not follow the germline gene, possibly because of a read error.

The CDR3 covers 16 residues. Germline V gives CDR1 MDHEN, CDR2 SYDVKM. The origin of this receptor is a woman aged 40 to 50 in good health. V is TRBV28 and J is TRBJ2-5; TRBD1 aligns across 9 bases. Input material: blood. The CDR3: CASSPGLGQGKETRYF. CDR3 bases: TGTGCCAGCAGCCCCGGGCTAGGACAGGGGAAAGAGACCCGGTACTTC.